This T cell receptor beta chain came from a study of cytomegalovirus exposure and HLA in healthy donors. The protocol was immunoSEQ multiplex PCR, while the TCRdb copy is restricted to in-frame clones and leaves out a portion. Of hundreds of thousands of clones listed, more than 75% are singletons. Note on this clone: Its antigen is currently unknown.

Findings and limits, study-wide: The classifier was said to identify cytomegalovirus status with high specificity and sensitivity. 164 TCR beta chains were listed as cytomegalovirus-associated. A later analysis found first-cohort TCR clusters tended to co-occur in the 100 to 150 validation repertoires.

The V end was cut by 1 base, the J end by 2 bases, with 6 bases between. CDR3 length: 14 amino acids. In germline, CDR1 is SGHNT, CDR2 YYREEE (reference sequence). This sequence was found in a young woman in good health and CMV-seronegative. The specimen was PBMCs. This sequence joins TRBV5-4 and TRBJ1-4; D is unresolved. CDR3 bases: TGTGCCAGCAGCTTGTCCGGGACTAATGAAAAACTGTTTTTT. Translating gives CASSLSGTNEKLFF.